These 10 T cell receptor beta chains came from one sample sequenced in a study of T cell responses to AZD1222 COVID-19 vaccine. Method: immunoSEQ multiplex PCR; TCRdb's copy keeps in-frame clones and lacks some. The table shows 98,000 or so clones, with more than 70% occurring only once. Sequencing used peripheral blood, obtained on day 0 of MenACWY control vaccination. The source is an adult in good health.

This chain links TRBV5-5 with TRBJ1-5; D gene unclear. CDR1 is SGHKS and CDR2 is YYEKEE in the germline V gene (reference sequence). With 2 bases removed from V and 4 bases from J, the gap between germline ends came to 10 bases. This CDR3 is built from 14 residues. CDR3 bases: TGTGCCAGCAGCTTTGGGGAAGTAAATCAGCCCCAGCATTTT. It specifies CASSFGEVNQPQHF.

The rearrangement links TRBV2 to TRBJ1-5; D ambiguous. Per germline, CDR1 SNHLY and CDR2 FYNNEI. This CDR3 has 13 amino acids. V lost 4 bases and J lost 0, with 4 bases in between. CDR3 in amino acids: CASSVGSNQPQHF. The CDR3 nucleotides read TGTGCCAGCAGTGTAGGTAGCAATCAGCCCCAGCATTTT.

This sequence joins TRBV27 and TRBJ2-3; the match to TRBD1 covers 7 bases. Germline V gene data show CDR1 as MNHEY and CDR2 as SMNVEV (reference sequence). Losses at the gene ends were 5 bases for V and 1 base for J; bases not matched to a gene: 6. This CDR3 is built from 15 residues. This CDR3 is CASSLGGQGTDTQYF. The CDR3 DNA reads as TGTGCCAGCAGTCTCGGAGGACAGGGCACAGATACGCAGTATTTT.

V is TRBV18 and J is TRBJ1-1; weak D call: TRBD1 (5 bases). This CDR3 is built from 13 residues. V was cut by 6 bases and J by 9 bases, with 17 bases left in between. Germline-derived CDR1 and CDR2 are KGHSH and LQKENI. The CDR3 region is CASSPGQGAKAFF. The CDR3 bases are TGTGCCAGCTCGCCCGGACAAGGGGCAAAAGCTTTCTTT. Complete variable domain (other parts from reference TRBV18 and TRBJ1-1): NAGVMQNPRHLVRRRGQEARLRCSPMKGHSHVYWYRQLPEEGLKFMVYLQKENIIDESGMPKERFSAEFPKEGPSILRIQQVVRGDSAAYFCASSPGQGAKAFFGQGTRLTVV.

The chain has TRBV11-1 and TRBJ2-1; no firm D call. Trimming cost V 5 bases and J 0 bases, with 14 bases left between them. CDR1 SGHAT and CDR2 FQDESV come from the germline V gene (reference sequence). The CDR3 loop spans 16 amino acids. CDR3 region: CASSPHGESSYNEQFF. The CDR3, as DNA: TGTGCCAGCAGCCCCCACGGAGAAAGCTCCTACAATGAGCAGTTCTTC.

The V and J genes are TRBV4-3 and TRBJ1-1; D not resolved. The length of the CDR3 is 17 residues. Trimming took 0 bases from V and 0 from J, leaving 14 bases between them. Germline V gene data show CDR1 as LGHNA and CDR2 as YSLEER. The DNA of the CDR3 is TGCGCCAGCAGCCAAGATTCGCAGGTCAAGATGAACACTGAAGCTTTCTTT. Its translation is CASSQDSQVKMNTEAFF.

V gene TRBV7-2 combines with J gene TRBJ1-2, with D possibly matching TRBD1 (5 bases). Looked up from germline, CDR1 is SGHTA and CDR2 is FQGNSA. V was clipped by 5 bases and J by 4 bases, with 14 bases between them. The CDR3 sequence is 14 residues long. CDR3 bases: TGTGCCAGCAGCCCGGACCGAGGGGTCTATGGCTACACCTTC. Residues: CASSPDRGVYGYTF.

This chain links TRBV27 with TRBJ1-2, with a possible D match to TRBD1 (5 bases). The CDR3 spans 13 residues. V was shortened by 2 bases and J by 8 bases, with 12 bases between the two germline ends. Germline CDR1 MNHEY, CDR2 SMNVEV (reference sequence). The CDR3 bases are TGTGCCAGCAGTTTAGGGGGAGTATCGGGCTACACCTTC. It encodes CASSLGGVSGYTF.

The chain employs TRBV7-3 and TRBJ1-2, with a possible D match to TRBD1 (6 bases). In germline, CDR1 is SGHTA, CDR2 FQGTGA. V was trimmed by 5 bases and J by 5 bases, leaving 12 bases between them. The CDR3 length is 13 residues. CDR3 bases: TGTGCCAGCAGCCTAGGGGGGACGTATGGCTACACCTTC. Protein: CASSLGGTYGYTF.

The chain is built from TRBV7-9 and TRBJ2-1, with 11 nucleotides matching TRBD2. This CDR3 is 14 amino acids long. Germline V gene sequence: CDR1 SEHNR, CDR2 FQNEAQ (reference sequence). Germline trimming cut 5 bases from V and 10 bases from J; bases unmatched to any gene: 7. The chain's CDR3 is CASSPLAGDLEQFF. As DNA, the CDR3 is TGTGCCAGCAGCCCACTAGCGGGGGATTTAGAGCAGTTCTTC.